A selection of T cell receptor beta chains follows, all from one sample in a study of regulatory T cells in long-lasting Graves disease. TCRdb called the multiplex PCR reads again in MiXCR, with one record for every CDR3 protein. The table includes some 350,000 distinct CDR3 sequences, about a sixth detected once. These data were also reused for a study on T cells in Graves' hyperthyroidism and ophthalmopathy.

The material sequenced was peripheral blood mononuclear cells (PBMCs), taken at new diagnosis, from a patient treated with antithyroid drugs. Source of these receptors: a woman in her late teens or twenties with Graves disease. CDR3s include the opening cysteine and the closing phenylalanine or tryptophan. A D gene is named only where the DNA matches it firmly. Clone size, where shown, is once, few, many, or a class for clones that have expanded.

clone_size j_call d_call v_call cdr3_aa cdr3_nt
- TRBJ2-5 TRBD1 TRBV29-1 CSVEAGQGAGETQYF TGCAGCGTTGAAGCGGGACAGGGGGCAGGGGAGACCCAGTACTTC
few TRBJ1-4 - TRBV20-1 CSADPQGENEKLFF TGCAGTGCCGACCCACAGGGAGAGAATGAAAAACTGTTTTTT
many TRBJ1-1 - TRBV11-2 CASSLKSSIEGAFF TGTGCCAGCAGCTTGAAATCTAGTATCGAGGGAGCTTTCTTT
- TRBJ2-1 - TRBV7-3 CASSLTGDSYNEQFF TGTGCCAGCAGCTTAACGGGGGATTCCTACAATGAGCAGTTCTTC
- TRBJ2-2 TRBD1 TRBV5-4 CASSPDRVRTGELFF TGTGCCAGCAGCCCGGACAGGGTCCGCACCGGGGAGCTGTTTTTT
many TRBJ1-2 TRBD1 TRBV6-1 CASRHSGQGISGYTF TGTGCCAGCAGGCATTCCGGACAGGGCATCTCCGGCTACACCTTC
few TRBJ2-1 TRBD2 TRBV20-1 CSAREASGRMGNEQFF TGCAGTGCTAGAGAGGCTAGCGGGAGGATGGGCAATGAGCAGTTCTTC
many TRBJ2-5 TRBD1 TRBV4-1 CASSPSRGRQETQYF TGCGCCAGCAGCCCCAGTAGGGGGCGACAAGAGACCCAGTACTTC
- TRBJ2-2 - TRBV19 CASSIGKNTGELFF TGTGCCAGTAGTATAGGAAAGAACACCGGGGAGCTGTTTTTT
- TRBJ2-3 TRBD1 TRBV3-1 CASSRGTGGFVVTQYF TGTGCCAGCAGCCGAGGGACAGGGGGCTTCGTAGTTACGCAGTATTTT
- TRBJ1-1 - TRBV6-1 CASSSQQGRGTEAFF TGTGCCAGCAGTAGCCAGCAGGGAAGAGGGACTGAAGCTTTCTTT
few TRBJ1-2 TRBD1 TRBV19 CASSIGGPGQGYNYGYTF TGTGCCAGTAGTATAGGCGGACCGGGACAGGGGTACAACTATGGCTACACCTTC
many TRBJ2-3 TRBD2 TRBV20-1 CSATAPIGGVRDTQYF TGCAGTGCTACAGCCCCCATCGGGGGGGTTCGGGATACGCAGTATTTT
many TRBJ2-3 - TRBV18 CASSPSQPRFTDTQYF TGTGCCAGCTCACCAAGTCAGCCACGGTTCACAGATACGCAGTATTTT
many TRBJ1-5 - TRBV2 CASSESRNPYQPQHF TGTGCCAGCAGTGAAAGTCGGAACCCCTATCAGCCCCAGCATTTT
- TRBJ2-7 TRBD1 TRBV5-1 CASSTTGDYEQYF TGCGCCAGCAGCACGACAGGGGACTACGAGCAGTACTTC
- TRBJ1-6 - TRBV14 CASSNREWDSPLHF TGTGCCAGCAGCAACAGGGAATGGGATTCACCCCTCCACTTT
many TRBJ2-7 TRBD1 TRBV6-1 CASSGRDRSSYEQYF TGTGCCAGCAGTGGCCGGGACAGGAGCTCCTACGAGCAGTACTTC
- TRBJ1-4 - TRBV7-9 CASGPQELMATNEKLFF TGTGCCAGCGGACCCCAGGAACTGATGGCAACTAATGAAAAACTGTTTTTT
- TRBJ1-5 TRBD1 TRBV28 CASRTQGARQPQHF TGTGCCAGCAGGACGCAGGGGGCCCGGCAGCCCCAGCATTTT
many TRBJ2-1 - TRBV18 CASSLQTNTYNEQFF TGTGCCAGCTCACTACAGACAAACACCTACAATGAGCAGTTCTTC
- TRBJ1-6 TRBD1 TRBV4-1 CASSQDRTGISYNSPLHF TGCGCCAGCAGCCAAGATCGGACAGGGATCTCCTATAATTCACCCCTCCACTTT
many TRBJ2-2 TRBD2 TRBV4-1 CASSRLAGGLTGELFF TGCGCCAGCAGCCGACTAGCGGGAGGGCTCACCGGGGAGCTGTTTTTT
few TRBJ2-3 - TRBV5-1 CASSFFYGRQDTDTQYF TGCGCCAGCAGCTTTTTTTACGGGCGCCAGGACACAGATACGCAGTATTTT
many TRBJ2-1 TRBD2 TRBV28 CASETSGRGGDEQFF TGTGCCAGCGAGACTAGCGGGAGGGGTGGGGATGAGCAGTTCTTC
few TRBJ2-5 TRBD1 TRBV7-3 CASSSTGGALGGETQYF TGTGCCAGCAGCTCCACAGGGGGCGCTTTGGGGGGAGAGACCCAGTACTTC
many TRBJ2-1 TRBD2 TRBV5-1 CASSLEGTSVRGEQFF TGCGCCAGCAGCTTGGAGGGGACTAGCGTTCGGGGTGAGCAGTTCTTC
many TRBJ1-1 - TRBV27 CATREGNTEAFF TGTGCCACACGGGAAGGGAACACTGAAGCTTTCTTT
- TRBJ2-2 TRBD2 TRBV5-1 CASSLLWTSGRNTGELFF TGCGCCAGCAGCCTCCTTTGGACTAGCGGGAGGAACACCGGGGAGCTGTTTTTT
- TRBJ2-3 TRBD2 TRBV19 CASSLGTSGVTVGTDTQYF TGTGCCAGTAGTCTGGGGACTAGCGGGGTCACGGTCGGCACAGATACGCAGTATTTT
many TRBJ2-7 TRBD2 TRBV7-8 CASSWEGNPYEQYF TGTGCCAGCAGCTGGGAGGGTAATCCCTACGAGCAGTACTTC
many TRBJ2-1 TRBD2 TRBV6-2/TRBV6-3 CASSIPGLGRWEQFF TGTGCCAGCAGTATTCCGGGACTAGGACGTTGGGAGCAGTTCTTC
few TRBJ1-2 - TRBV6-9 CASSYGNGYTF TGTGCCAGCAGTTACGGGAATGGCTACACCTTC
- TRBJ2-7 - TRBV13 CASSFSPPYEQYF TGTGCCAGCAGCTTCTCCCCCCCCTACGAGCAGTACTTC
few TRBJ1-3 - TRBV7-9 CASSWPLRDTIYF TGTGCCAGCAGCTGGCCTTTGAGGGACACCATATATTTT
many TRBJ1-5 - TRBV6-2/TRBV6-3 CASSYRPPEKPQHF TGTGCCAGCAGTTACCGGCCCCCTGAGAAGCCCCAGCATTTT